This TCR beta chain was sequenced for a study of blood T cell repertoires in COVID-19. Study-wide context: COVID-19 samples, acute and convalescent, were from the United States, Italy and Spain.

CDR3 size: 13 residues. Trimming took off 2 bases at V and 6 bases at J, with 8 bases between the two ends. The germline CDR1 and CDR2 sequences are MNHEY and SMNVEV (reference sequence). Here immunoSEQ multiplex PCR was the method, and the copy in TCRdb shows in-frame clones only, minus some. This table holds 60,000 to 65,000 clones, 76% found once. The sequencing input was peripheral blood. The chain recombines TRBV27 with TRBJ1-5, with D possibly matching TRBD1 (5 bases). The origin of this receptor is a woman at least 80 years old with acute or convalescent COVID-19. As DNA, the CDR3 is TGTGCCAGCAGTTTAATTACAGGTCAGCCCCAGCATTTT. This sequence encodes CASSLITGQPQHF.